These 9 T cell receptor beta chains were sequenced from one sample in a study of blood T cells in healthy people across ages. The authors ran a second PCR of about 6 to 11 cycles using a sample-barcoded 5' primer and a J-beta primer mix. TCRdb ran MiXCR on the 5' RACE reads and lists one entry per CDR3 protein. The sample consists of 800,000 or so distinct CDR3 sequences, 20% to 25% of them appearing once. These sequences were also reported in another study, on T cells of mothers and their children.

Sequenced input: blood. These receptors all stem from a boy aged 10-17 years in good health.

Note on this clonotype: One junction end disagrees with the germline gene, perhaps due to a read error. The chain uses TRBV7-9 and TRBJ1-4; 7 nucleotides agree with TRBD1. This CDR3 region has 13 residues. The germline V gene encodes CDR1 SEHNR and CDR2 FQNEAQ (reference sequence). The CDR3 DNA is TGTTCCAGCAGCGACAGGGAGGAAGAAAAACTGTTTTTT. Amino acids: CSSSDREEEKLFF.

This clonotype occurred a few times. The V call is TRBV15, the J call TRBJ2-3; tentatively, D is TRBD1 or TRBD2 (5 bases each). The germline V and J ends were trimmed by 9 bases and 2 bases, with 9 bases remaining between them. The CDR3 is 12 residues long. CDR1 LNHNV and CDR2 YYDKDF come from the germline V gene (reference sequence). The CDR3 region is CATQEATDTQYF. Written as DNA, the CDR3 is TGTGCCACACAGGAGGCCACAGATACGCAGTATTTT.

This clonotype was recorded at least ten times. The chain combines TRBV12-3 or TRBV12-4 with TRBJ1-5; D is possibly TRBD1 (5 bases). V lost 3 bases and J lost 2, with 11 bases in between. The CDR3 totals 15 residues. CDR3 sequence (DNA): TGTGCCAGCAGTTTGGGGGGATTCGGCAATCAGCCCCAGCATTTT. Amino acids: CASSLGGFGNQPQHF.

The sample holds a few counts of this clonotype. V gene TRBV5-6 combines with J gene TRBJ1-1; TRBD1 matches 7 bases. Germline CDR1 is SGHDT and CDR2 is YYEEEE. This CDR3 comprises 14 residues. After removal of 4 bases from V and 0 bases from J, the junction contained 3 bases not matched to a gene. CDR3: CASSRGQVNTEAFF. The CDR3 DNA is TGTGCCAGCAGCCGAGGACAGGTGAACACTGAAGCTTTCTTT.

In this sample, this clonotype turned up a few times. The chain has TRBV30 and TRBJ1-1; D is possibly TRBD1 (5 bases). The CDR3 contains 13 residues. CDR1 is GTSNPN, CDR2 SVGIG, per germline (reference sequence). The CDR3: CAATGTGSGEAFF. CDR3 DNA: TGTGCTGCTACCGGGACGGGTTCGGGTGAAGCTTTCTTT.

This clonotype was seen only a few times. This chain connects TRBV6-6 to TRBJ2-5, with TRBD2 as a possible D gene (6 bases). The V end was cut by 5 bases, the J end by 5 bases, with 12 bases between. The germline V gene encodes CDR1 MNHNY and CDR2 SVGAGI (reference sequence). The CDR3 covers 13 residues. The CDR3 loop reads CASSPGVWETQYF. In nucleotides, the CDR3 is TGTGCCAGCAGTCCGGGGGTTTGGGAGACCCAGTACTTC.

The chain uses TRBV7-2 and TRBJ2-1; perhaps D is TRBD1 or TRBD2 (5 bases each). Trimming removed 1 base at V and 3 bases at J, with 7 bases between. This CDR3 is 14 amino acids long. The V gene's germline CDR1 is SGHTA and CDR2 FQGNSA. The CDR3 nucleotides read TGTGCCAGCAGCTTAGTTGGGGGCTACAATGAGCAGTTCTTC. Protein: CASSLVGGYNEQFF.

The sample holds a few counts of this clonotype. V and J are TRBV7-9 and TRBJ2-5; 13 positions agree with TRBD2. The assigned J gene may be wrong: the sequence end matches TRBJ2-1 better. The CDR3 sequence is 16 residues long. In germline, CDR1 is SEHNR, CDR2 FQNEAQ (reference sequence). In nucleotides, the CDR3 is TGTGCCAGCAGTTACGTGGGACTAGCGGGAATCAATGAGCAGTTCTTC. It encodes CASSYVGLAGINEQFF.

The gene calls are TRBV20-1 and TRBJ2-5, with 9 bases aligning to TRBD2. The J call may not be correct, given that the DNA end is closer to TRBJ2-1. This CDR3 contains 15 residues. The germline V gene has CDR1 DFQATT and CDR2 SNEGSKA (reference sequence). This chain's CDR3 is CSPQVGGRASNEQFF. CDR3 coding DNA: TGCAGTCCCCAGGTGGGCGGGAGGGCTTCGAATGAGCAGTTCTTC.